One and the same sample provided the 9 T cell receptor beta chains below, sequenced in a study of OX40 agonist ivuxolimab in advanced cancers. TCRdb's copy holds only in-frame clones and misses some; the assay was immunoSEQ multiplex PCR. This sample has tens of thousands of clones, with about 85% found just once. Material: CD4+ or CD8+ T cells sorted from blood, obtained in a trial of the OX40 agonist ivuxolimab. The receptors were gathered from an adult with an advanced solid tumor such as melanoma, head and neck, liver or kidney cancer.

This sequence joins TRBV5-5 and TRBJ2-4, with 12 bases matching TRBD2. This CDR3 spans 19 amino acids. Germline CDR1 SGHKS, CDR2 YYEKEE (reference sequence). V dropped 3 bases and J dropped 6; count of bases not matched to a gene: 16. The CDR3 loop reads CASSSPLSRTSGIVNIQYF. The DNA of the CDR3 is TGTGCCAGCAGCTCCCCTCTTTCTAGGACTAGCGGGATAGTAAACATTCAGTACTTC.

This chain links TRBV7-2 with TRBJ2-1; 12 bases are a match to TRBD2. This CDR3 is 16 amino acids long. The junction had 7 bases not matched to a gene; V was cut back by 1 base and J by 9 bases. From germline, CDR1 is SGHTA and CDR2 FQGNSA. CDR3 protein: CASSLDLAGGLVEQFF. CDR3 DNA: TGTGCCAGCAGCTTAGACCTAGCGGGAGGGCTAGTTGAGCAGTTCTTC.

This rearrangement joins TRBV11-2 to TRBJ2-3; D is ambiguous. Germline-derived CDR1 and CDR2 are SGHAT and FQNNGV. The CDR3 is made up of 14 amino acids. V lost 0 bases and J lost 9, with 13 bases in between. CDR3 in amino acids: CASSLDLSVVTQYF. The CDR3 DNA sequence: TGTGCCAGCAGCTTAGATCTCTCGGTGGTAACGCAGTATTTT.

This chain joins TRBV28 and TRBJ1-2, with no clear D. Germline V gene sequence: CDR1 MDHEN, CDR2 SYDVKM. The V gene lost 3 bases and the J gene lost 5 bases, with 10 bases spanning the gap. This CDR3 contains 13 residues. DNA of the CDR3: TGTGCCAGCAGTTTGAGTAGTAGGTATGGCTACACCTTC. This codes for CASSLSSRYGYTF.

The V and J genes are TRBV16 and TRBJ1-1; tentative D call: TRBD1 (6 bases). Trimming shortened V by 0 bases and J by 4 bases, and 9 bases separated the two germline ends. CDR1 and CDR2 from the germline V gene are KGHSY and FQNENV. The CDR3 covers 14 residues. CDR3: CASSQSGGGTEAFF. DNA for the CDR3: TGTGCCAGCAGCCAATCAGGGGGGGGCACTGAAGCTTTCTTT.

V and J are TRBV25-1 and TRBJ2-5, with D tentatively TRBD1 or TRBD2 (5 bases each). The CDR3 is 16 residues long. V lost 0 bases, J lost 4 bases, and 15 bases lay in between. Per germline, CDR1 MGHDK and CDR2 SYGVNS. The DNA for the CDR3 is TGTGCCAGCAGTGAATATATGGGGGATGGGGGAGAGACCCAGTACTTC. This sequence encodes CASSEYMGDGGETQYF.

The chain joins TRBV5-8 to TRBJ1-6; possibly TRBD1 for D (5 bases). The length of the CDR3 is 15 residues. Deletions cut 5 bases from V and 11 bases from J, with 20 bases between. Germline CDR1 reads SGHTS; CDR2 reads YDEGEE. The CDR3 reads CASRLQAAPVPPLHF. CDR3 nucleotides: TGTGCCAGCAGGTTACAGGCTGCTCCGGTTCCACCCCTCCACTTT.

The rearrangement joins TRBV15 to TRBJ2-7; D gene uncertain. The CDR3 is 14 amino acids. The V and J ends lost 5 bases and 4 bases respectively, with 15 bases between them. Per the germline V gene, CDR1 is LNHNV and CDR2 is YYDKDF (reference sequence). Here the CDR3 DNA reads TGTGCCACCAGCGCAGACCCTGGCCCTTACGAGCAGTACTTC. Translation gives CATSADPGPYEQYF. The full variable domain, its missing parts supplied by reference TRBV15 and TRBJ2-7, is DAMVIQNPRYQVTQFGKPVTLSCSQTLNHNVMYWYQQKSSQAPKLLFHYYDKDFNNEADTPDNFQSRRPNTSFCFLDIRSPGLGDTAMYLCATSADPGPYEQYFGPGTRLTVT.

This clone was seen just once. V and J are TRBV2 and TRBJ2-5, with D tentatively TRBD2 (6 bases). The CDR3 totals 15 residues. Trimming took 5 bases from V and 5 from J, leaving 18 bases between them. Germline V CDR1 and CDR2: SNHLY, FYNNEI. CDR3 in DNA: TGTGCCAGCAGTCCCCTGCGAGGGGAGGCGGAGACCCAGTACTTC. Translating gives CASSPLRGEAETQYF.